A single sample gave rise to the 31 T cell receptor beta chains below, sequenced in a study of T-cell reconstitution after alpha-beta-depleted transplantation in children. Preparing the TCRbeta library involved the use of unique molecular identifiers. MiXCR, applied by TCRdb to the PCR reads, yields one record per CDR3 protein. The sample lists about 220,000 distinct CDR3 sequences, more than 15% occurring once. Here the sequenced sample was PBMCs, mostly from graft donor cells, taken 360 days after TCRalphabeta/CD19-depleted stem cell transplant. These receptors were obtained from a male patient under 10 years old who had a stem cell transplant for acute lymphoblastic leukemia, so the T cells may come from the graft donor.

This clonotype was observed a handful of times. The J gene is TRBJ2-7, the V gene TRBV20-1, with D perhaps TRBD1 or TRBD2 (5 bases each). The CDR3 contains 13 residues. Between the trimmed V and J ends, which lost 6 bases and 0 bases, there was a span of 12 bases. Germline V lookup: CDR1 DFQATT, CDR2 SNEGSKA (reference sequence). CDR3 sequence: CSAQTGASYEQYF. CDR3 nucleotide sequence: TGCAGTGCCCAGACCGGGGCCTCCTACGAGCAGTACTTC.

This chain uses TRBV5-1 with TRBJ2-3; 10 bases match TRBD1. Germline CDR1 and CDR2: SGHRS and YFSETQ. After removal of 0 bases from V and 4 bases from J, the junction contained 2 bases not matched to a gene. This CDR3 spans 15 amino acids. The CDR3: CASSLGTGGPDTQYF. CDR3 DNA sequence: TGCGCCAGCAGCTTGGGGACAGGGGGTCCAGATACGCAGTATTTT.

The chain is built from TRBV12-3 or TRBV12-4 and TRBJ2-7; 13 bases map to TRBD2. The CDR3 extends over 18 amino acids. The junction had 15 bases not matched to a gene; V was cut back by 4 bases and J by 6 bases. Here the CDR3 DNA reads TGTGCCAGCAGTTCTGGGCGACTAGCGGGAGGATTTTCTGGCGAGCAGTACTTC. It is translated as CASSSGRLAGGFSGEQYF.

This clonotype was counted a few times. This chain connects TRBV12-3 or TRBV12-4 to TRBJ2-1, with D possibly being TRBD2 (6 bases). This CDR3 region has 15 residues. Trimming pared 0 bases from V and 5 bases from J, leaving 11 bases between. The CDR3 region is CASSLASRRDNEQFF. The CDR3 nucleotides read TGTGCCAGCAGTTTAGCTTCCAGGAGGGACAATGAGCAGTTCTTC.

This clonotype came up many times. This chain joins TRBV20-1 and TRBJ2-1; 7 bases agree with TRBD2. This CDR3 is built from 12 residues. Germline V CDR1 and CDR2: DFQATT, SNEGSKA (reference sequence). V was pared by 3 bases and J by 7 bases, with 3 bases of the junction left unmatched. The CDR3 region is CSASGTKNEQFF. In DNA form, the CDR3 reads TGCAGTGCTAGCGGGACTAAGAATGAGCAGTTCTTC.

The rearrangement uses TRBV7-2 and TRBJ2-3, with 10 bases aligning to TRBD1. The V segment lost 6 bases and the J segment 4 bases; nucleotides outside the gene matches: 7. The CDR3 spans 15 residues. Germline V CDR1 and CDR2: SGHTA, FQGNSA. CDR3 coding DNA: TGTGCCAGCAGGACAGGGGGCGCCGAGGCAGATACGCAGTATTTT. This encodes CASRTGGAEADTQYF.

A few counts support this clonotype. CDR3 sequence reads: CASSQGGFREQYF. The CDR3 coding sequence is TGTGCCAGCAGCCAGGGGGGGTTCCGCGAGCAGTACTTC. The chain carries TRBV12-3 or TRBV12-4 and TRBJ2-7; the D call may be TRBD1 or TRBD2 (7 bases each). Between the trimmed V and J ends, which lost 6 bases and 6 bases, there was a span of 15 bases. CDR3 length: 13 amino acids.

The DNA of the CDR3 is TGTGCCAGCAGTTCCCCGGGACAGCAAGATACGCAGTATTTT. Protein product: CASSSPGQQDTQYF. V usage is TRBV12-3 or TRBV12-4 and J usage is TRBJ2-3, with 7 bases identical to TRBD1. V was pared by 4 bases and J by 5 bases, with 6 bases of the junction left unmatched. The CDR3 covers 14 residues.

This clonotype turned up a few times. The gene calls are TRBV6-5 and TRBJ2-2; D possibly matches TRBD1 or TRBD2 (7 bases each). CDR1 MNHEY and CDR2 SVGAGI come from the germline V gene. The V and J ends lost 7 bases and 2 bases respectively, with 17 bases between them. There are 16 residues in the CDR3. DNA of the CDR3: TGTGCCAGCATTACATGGGAGGGGGCAAACACCGGGGAGCTGTTTTTT. Encoded protein: CASITWEGANTGELFF.

The chain employs TRBV20-1 and TRBJ1-1, with D hard to call. The CDR3 covers 12 residues. The V end was cut by 5 bases, the J end by 4 bases, with 11 bases between. In germline, CDR1 is DFQATT, CDR2 SNEGSKA (reference sequence). CDR3 in amino acids: CSAPMGSTEAFF. CDR3 nucleotide sequence: TGCAGTGCTCCGATGGGGAGCACTGAAGCTTTCTTT.

As regards this clonotype: A read error may explain this, as a much larger clone is one base away. This chain connects TRBV10-3 to TRBJ1-2, with a weak D call TRBD1 (5 bases). The germline CDR1 and CDR2 sequences are ENHRY and SYGVKD. Trimming removed 3 bases at V and 3 bases at J, with 11 bases between. The CDR3 contains 14 residues. The DNA for the CDR3 is TGTGCCATCAGTGAAAGAGGGGTTGACTATGGCTACACCTTC. Translation: CAISERGVDYGYTF.

This clonotype was seen a few times. The genes are TRBV5-1 and TRBJ2-3; D possibly matches TRBD1 or TRBD2 (5 bases each). V lost 6 bases to trimming and J lost 0 bases, with 23 bases between them. The germline V gene encodes CDR1 SGHRS and CDR2 YFSETQ. This CDR3 comprises 18 residues. The CDR3 nucleotides read TGCGCCAGCACCGCCCCGAGGGGCCTAGCCCTTAGCACAGATACGCAGTATTTT. Translation gives CASTAPRGLALSTDTQYF.

A few counts support this clonotype. The genes are TRBV12-3 or TRBV12-4 and TRBJ2-5, with a weak D call TRBD1 (6 bases). This CDR3 is built from 14 residues. The V and J ends lost 3 bases and 4 bases respectively, with 12 bases between them. The CDR3 DNA is TGTGCCAGCAGTTTCCCGGACAGAGGAGAGACCCAGTACTTC. Its translation: CASSFPDRGETQYF.

This clonotype was counted a few times. The chain joins TRBV9 to TRBJ2-2, with D possibly being TRBD2 (5 bases). CDR1 is SGDLS and CDR2 is YYNGEE in the germline V gene. Trimming left V 5 bases short and J 3 bases short, with 14 bases between. This CDR3 spans 15 amino acids. The CDR3 bases are TGTGCCAGCAGTACTACTAGTTTTGACACCGGGGAGCTGTTTTTT. Encoded protein: CASSTTSFDTGELFF.

The table lists this clonotype with many counts. The J gene is TRBJ2-7, the V gene TRBV9; TRBD1 aligns across 7 bases. Germline lookup yields CDR1 SGDLS and CDR2 YYNGEE. The CDR3 has 13 amino acids. V was clipped by 3 bases and J by 5 bases; unmatched bases: 5. The CDR3 coding sequence is TGTGCCAGCAGCGCGAGGGGGCGGGACGAGCAGTACTTC. Protein sequence: CASSARGRDEQYF. Complete variable domain (other parts from reference TRBV9 and TRBJ2-7): DSGVTQTPKHLITATGQRVTLRCSPRSGDLSVYWYQQSLDQGLQFLIQYYNGEERAKGNILERFSAQQFPDLHSELNLSSLELGDSALYFCASSARGRDEQYFGPGTRLTVT.

The gene calls are TRBV15 and TRBJ2-7, with 7 bases lining up with TRBD1. V dropped 4 bases and J dropped 4; count of bases not matched to a gene: 10. This CDR3 contains 15 residues. CDR1 and CDR2 from the germline V gene are LNHNV and YYDKDF (reference sequence). The CDR3 reads CATSTLPDRSYEQYF. The CDR3 DNA reads TGTGCCACCAGCACTTTACCGGACAGGTCTTACGAGCAGTACTTC.

J is TRBJ2-3 and V is TRBV12-3 or TRBV12-4; D might be TRBD1 (6 bases). Trimming removed 3 bases at V and 6 bases at J, with 16 bases between. The CDR3 contains 15 residues. The CDR3 nucleotides are TGTGCCAGCAGTTTTGGGGCAGGGGCGAGCGATACGCAGTATTTT. Its translation: CASSFGAGASDTQYF.

This chain uses TRBV5-1 with TRBJ1-3; D is perhaps TRBD1 (6 bases). CDR3 length equals 15 residues. Germline V gives CDR1 SGHRS, CDR2 YFSETQ. The germline V and J ends were trimmed by 3 bases and 2 bases, with 12 bases remaining between them. Here the CDR3 DNA reads TGCGCCAGCAGCTCGGAAACAGGGACTGGAAACACCATATATTTT. It encodes CASSSETGTGNTIYF. Full variable domain (remainder filled in from reference TRBV5-1 and TRBJ1-3): KAGVTQTPRYLIKTRGQQVTLSCSPISGHRSVSWYQQTPGQGLQFLFEYFSETQRNKGNFPGRFSGRQFSNSRSEMNVSTLELGDSALYLCASSSETGTGNTIYFGEGSWLTVV.

This clonotype was counted a few times. The DNA of the CDR3 is TGTGCCATCAGTGAGCCCGACAGGTACGAGCAGTACTTC. Translating gives CAISEPDRYEQYF. The chain employs TRBV10-3 and TRBJ2-7; D is possibly TRBD1 (6 bases). CDR1 is ENHRY and CDR2 is SYGVKD in the germline V gene. The CDR3 spans 13 residues. V gave up 2 bases and J gave up 4 bases, with 9 bases separating them.

The rearrangement uses TRBV21-1 and TRBJ2-7; the D segment call TRBD2 is taken from the table without a DNA check. TRBV21-1 is termed a pseudogene. CDR3 size: 15 residues. CDR3 nucleotides: TGTGCCAGCAGCAAAGAGGCGGGGGGGCGGGACGAGCAGTACTTC. Its translation is CASSKEAGGRDEQYF.

The chain recombines TRBV20-1 with TRBJ2-2, with 7 bases lining up with TRBD1. This CDR3 comprises 18 residues. The V and J ends lost 2 bases and 0 bases, in that order; junction bases with no gene match: 12. Per the germline V gene, CDR1 is DFQATT and CDR2 is SNEGSKA (reference sequence). This CDR3 reads CSARSGQEDCSNTGELFF. CDR3 nucleotide sequence: TGCAGTGCTAGATCCGGACAGGAAGACTGTTCGAACACCGGGGAGCTGTTTTTT.

The table lists this clonotype with a few counts. The CDR3 DNA reads TGCGCCAGCAGCTTCGGCGCAGGGGAGTACGAGCAGTACTTC. The encoded protein is CASSFGAGEYEQYF. V gene TRBV5-1 combines with J gene TRBJ2-7; D is possibly TRBD1 (6 bases). V was trimmed by 2 bases and J by 4 bases, leaving 13 bases between them. The CDR3 runs 14 residues. The germline CDR1 and CDR2 sequences are SGHRS and YFSETQ.

CDR3 residues: CASSLGNLGQEKLFF. The CDR3 nucleotides read TGTGCCAGCAGCTTAGGTAACCTCGGACAAGAAAAACTGTTTTTT. The gene calls are TRBV7-9 and TRBJ1-4, with D possibly matching TRBD1 (5 bases). The CDR3 length is 15 residues. Looked up from germline, CDR1 is SEHNR and CDR2 is FQNEAQ (reference sequence). The germline V and J ends were trimmed by 1 base and 8 bases, with 14 bases remaining between them.

The chain recombines TRBV28 with TRBJ1-2; 8 bases match TRBD1. J gave up 4 bases and V 6 bases, and 10 bases lay outside the gene matches. Germline V gives CDR1 MDHEN, CDR2 SYDVKM. The CDR3 has 15 amino acids. The CDR3 spells CASSSGTGAPYGYTF. The CDR3 DNA reads as TGTGCCAGCAGCAGCGGGACAGGAGCGCCCTATGGCTACACCTTC.

This clonotype was observed many times. V usage is TRBV7-3 and J usage is TRBJ1-3, with D perhaps TRBD1 (6 bases). This CDR3 region has 21 residues. Per germline, CDR1 SGHTA and CDR2 FQGTGA. V was pared by 6 bases and J by 7 bases, with 37 bases between. The CDR3 coding sequence is TGTGCCAGCAGGAAACCTCCCCTGATGGCTCTAGAGAGGGGGTCACGGAACACCATATATTTT. It yields the protein CASRKPPLMALERGSRNTIYF.

This clonotype has just one count. V gene TRBV12-3 or TRBV12-4 combines with J gene TRBJ2-7; TRBD1 matches 8 bases. J gave up 5 bases and V 6 bases, and 12 bases lay outside the gene matches. This CDR3 has 15 residues. In DNA, the CDR3 is TGTGCCAGCAGGGGGGGACAGGTTGCCCGTAACGAGCAGTACTTC. Translation gives CASRGGQVARNEQYF.

This clonotype was seen more than once but under ten times. V usage is TRBV29-1 and J usage is TRBJ2-2; 12 nucleotides line up with TRBD2. Germline values: CDR1 SQVTM, CDR2 ANQGSEA. Unmatched junction bases numbered 9, after V lost 3 bases and J lost 1 base. The CDR3 runs 18 residues. The CDR3 here is CSVEKRLTSGGNTGELFF. In DNA form, the CDR3 reads TGCAGCGTTGAGAAGCGCCTGACTAGCGGGGGGAACACCGGGGAGCTGTTTTTT.

This clonotype has at least ten counts. The rearrangement links TRBV7-2 to TRBJ2-5; TRBD2 agrees at 7 bases. The CDR3 length is 14 residues. The V gene's germline CDR1 is SGHTA and CDR2 FQGNSA. Germline trimming cut 2 bases from V and 5 bases from J; bases unmatched to any gene: 5. DNA for the CDR3: TGTGCCAGCAGCTTAAGGCAGGGAGGGGAGACCCAGTACTTC. It codes for CASSLRQGGETQYF.

This clonotype has just one count. V gene TRBV5-1 combines with J gene TRBJ1-1, with no clear D. Germline CDR1 is SGHRS and CDR2 is YFSETQ. With 1 base removed from V and 5 bases from J, the gap between germline ends came to 15 bases. CDR3 length: 15 residues. This chain's CDR3 is CASSLFPGRGTEAFF. DNA of the CDR3: TGCGCCAGCAGCTTGTTCCCGGGAAGAGGAACTGAAGCTTTCTTT.

This clonotype was counted between two and nine times. V and J are TRBV30 and TRBJ1-5; 8 bases map to TRBD1. Losses at the gene ends were 4 bases for V and 3 bases for J; bases not matched to a gene: 8. CDR1 is GTSNPN and CDR2 is SVGIG in the germline V gene (reference sequence). This CDR3 is 15 amino acids long. CDR3 coding DNA: TGTGCCTGGACCTCCCGGGACAGGTACAATCAGCCCCAGCATTTT. Residues: CAWTSRDRYNQPQHF. Supplemented by reference TRBV30 and TRBJ1-5, the full variable domain reads SQTIHQWPATLVQPVGSPLSLECTVEGTSNPNLYWYRQAAGRGLQLLFYSVGIGQISSEVPQNLSASRPQDRQFILSSKKLLLSDSGFYLCAWTSRDRYNQPQHFGDGTRLSIL.

The chain links TRBV7-9 to TRBJ1-4; no clear D. The CDR3 is 13 residues long. Germline CDR1 and CDR2: SEHNR and FQNEAQ (reference sequence). V lost 2 bases, J lost 12 bases, and 13 bases lay in between. CDR3 loop: CASSLPDRFQLFF. The CDR3 DNA reads as TGTGCCAGCAGCTTACCTGACCGATTTCAACTGTTTTTT.